This is a list of T cell receptor beta chains from one sample in a study of T cell responses to AZD1222 COVID-19 vaccine. Only in-frame clones appear in the TCRdb table, and some are missing; sequencing was by immunoSEQ multiplex PCR. The sample shows over 45,000 clones, 70% to 90% of them seen only once. Source: peripheral blood, taken on day 0 of AZD1222 vaccination. Receptors originate from an adult in good health. Each CDR3 is given with its conserved first and last residue. D genes are given only for firm matches. Clone size appears in some rows only: once, few, many, or a class for an expanded clone.

>NA|TRBJ2-7|TRBV12-5|TRBD1|16
TGTGCTAGTGGTTTGTCCCCCGGGACAGGACACTACGAGCAGTACTTC
CASGLSPGTGHYEQYF
>few|TRBJ1-2|TRBV19|NA|16
TGTGCCAGTAGTATATATCGAAGGGACTTTGGCTATGGCTACACCTTC
CASSIYRRDFGYGYTF
>NA|TRBJ2-1|TRBV25-1|TRBD2|15
TGTGCCAGCAGTAAACTAGCGGGGATCGACAATGAGCAGTTCTTC
CASSKLAGIDNEQFF
>NA|TRBJ1-1|TRBV6-1|NA|13
TGTGCCAGCAGTGAAATATCAAACACTGAAGCTTTCTTT
CASSEISNTEAFF
>NA|TRBJ2-7|TRBV5-4|TRBD1|14
TGTGCCAGCAACCCTAAAGACAGGGTCTACGAGCAGTACTTC
CASNPKDRVYEQYF
>once|TRBJ2-7|TRBV6-5|TRBD2|14
TGTGCCAGCGCACGAGCGGCGGGGGCCTACGAGCAGTACTTC
CASARAAGAYEQYF
>NA|TRBJ1-3|TRBV20-1|NA|14
TGCAGTGCTACTGACGGTGGCTCTGGAAACACCATATATTTT
CSATDGGSGNTIYF
>NA|TRBJ1-6|TRBV7-9|NA|15
TGTGCCAGCAGCTTAGGGGGGTCGAGGAATTCACCCCTCCACTTT
CASSLGGSRNSPLHF
>NA|TRBJ1-5|TRBV15|NA|15
TGTGCCACCAGCGAAAGACCGAATAGCAATCAGCCCCAGCATTTT
CATSERPNSNQPQHF
>once|TRBJ2-3|TRBV3-1/TRBV3-2|NA|16
TGTGCCAGCAGCCAAGGCGGTCGGGGTGGGACAGATACGCAGTATTTT
CASSQGGRGGTDTQYF
>NA|TRBJ2-3|TRBV6-5|NA|16
TGTGCCAGCAGTTACCTGGCGGGGCAAAGCACAGATACGCAGTATTTT
CASSYLAGQSTDTQYF
>NA|TRBJ2-5|TRBV11-2|NA|15
TGTGCCAGCAGCTTACGCTGGACAGACCGAGAGACCCAGTACTTC
CASSLRWTDRETQYF
>NA|TRBJ1-2|TRBV6-2/TRBV6-3|NA|15
TGTGCCAGCAGTGACCCGGCAAAAGCTAACTATGGCTACACCTTC
CASSDPAKANYGYTF
>NA|TRBJ1-2|TRBV2|NA|13
TGTGCCAGCACCCTAAACAGGGCCAGTGGCTACACCTTC
CASTLNRASGYTF
>NA|TRBJ2-3|TRBV9|TRBD2|16
TGTGCCAGCAGCACCCCTAGCGGCCTTGAATCAGATACGCAGTATTTT
CASSTPSGLESDTQYF
>NA|TRBJ2-1|TRBV11-3|NA|15
TGTGCCAGCAGCTTAGATGGCTCTCCCTCCAATGAGCAGTTCTTC
CASSLDGSPSNEQFF
>NA|TRBJ1-2|TRBV18|NA|16
TGTGCCAGCTCACCCGAGGCAGGGGACCCCCCGCGGGGCTACACCTTC
CASSPEAGDPPRGYTF
>NA|TRBJ1-1|TRBV7-9|NA|13
TGTGCCAGCAGCTTAATGTTTAGCGCTGAAGCTTTCTTT
CASSLMFSAEAFF
>NA|TRBJ1-6|TRBV3-1/TRBV3-2|NA|19
TGTGCCAGCAGCCCCTTCACTTCAGGGATGGTCGAACCCAATTCACCCCTCCACTTT
CASSPFTSGMVEPNSPLHF
>NA|TRBJ1-1|TRBV5-1|TRBD1|13
TGCGCCAGCAGGACAGGGATGAACACTGAAGCTTTCTTT
CASRTGMNTEAFF
>few|TRBJ1-2|TRBV2|NA|13
TGTGCCGGAATAAATGACAGTAACTATGGCTACACCTTC
CAGINDSNYGYTF
>NA|TRBJ1-2|TRBV6-5|TRBD1|15
TGTGCCAGCAGATTAAAGGGGGCATCCGCCTATGGCTACACCTTC
CASRLKGASAYGYTF
>once|TRBJ2-7|TRBV5-1|NA|15
TGCGCCAGCAGCTTGGATTCAGTCAGGGCCCTCGAGCAGTACTTC
CASSLDSVRALEQYF
>NA|TRBJ2-1|TRBV6-1|NA|12
TGTGCCAGCAGTGAAGGGACTTTTAGCGCTCTCTTC
CASSEGTFSALF
>few|TRBJ2-1|TRBV19|NA|15
TGTGCCAGTAGTATGTGGGCCGGCAGGGCTGATGAGCAGTTCTTC
CASSMWAGRADEQFF
>NA|TRBJ1-6|TRBV5-4|TRBD1|17
TGTGCCAGCAGCTTGGATCCGGGACAGGGGGTGAGTTCACCCCTCCACTTT
CASSLDPGQGVSSPLHF
>NA|TRBJ2-3|TRBV10-3|NA|15
TGTGCCATCAGTGCGATCTCAGATCAGAGGGGTACGCAGTATTTT
CAISAISDQRGTQYF
>NA|TRBJ2-7|TRBV6-5|NA|12
TGTGCCAGCAGTACTCAGGGGAACGAGCAGTACTTC
CASSTQGNEQYF
>NA|TRBJ1-1|TRBV2|NA|14
TGTGCCAGCAGGGAAGGGTCAGGGGCCACTGAAGCTTTCTTT
CASREGSGATEAFF